One and the same sample provided the 25 T cell receptor beta chains below, sequenced in a study of cytomegalovirus exposure and HLA in healthy donors. This table comes from immunoSEQ multiplex PCR, and its TCRdb copy is limited to in-frame clones, with some not included. The repertoire consists of roughly 130,000 clones, with about nine tenths occurring once and the leading ten covering about 3.5%. The sample consisted of PBMCs. Every receptor here comes from a young man in good health and CMV-seronegative.

DNA for the CDR3: TGCGCCAGCAGTCTCAGGACAGGGGGTGGGTATGGCTACACCTTC. It encodes CASSLRTGGGYGYTF. The chain joins TRBV23-1 to TRBJ1-2; 10 bases are shared with TRBD1. TRBV23-1 carries the ORF label, with uncertain function. The CDR3 runs to 15 residues. After removal of 4 bases from V and 5 bases from J, the junction contained 7 bases not matched to a gene.

This rearrangement joins TRBV6-5 to TRBJ1-5; TRBD1 matches 9 bases. J lost 4 bases, V lost 2 bases, and 0 bases had no gene match. Germline CDR1 is MNHEY and CDR2 is SVGAGI. This CDR3 comprises 14 residues. The CDR3 sequence: CASSYGTGNQPQHF. DNA for the CDR3: TGTGCCAGCAGTTACGGGACAGGGAATCAGCCCCAGCATTTT.

The CDR3 protein is CASRGQGHQPQHF. The DNA for the CDR3 is TGTGCCAGTAGAGGACAGGGTCATCAGCCCCAGCATTTT. The genes are TRBV19 and TRBJ1-5; TRBD1 aligns across 8 bases. CDR1 is LNHDA and CDR2 is SQIVND in the germline V gene (reference sequence). The V segment lost 6 bases and the J segment 5 bases; nucleotides outside the gene matches: 3. The CDR3 is made up of 13 amino acids.

This clone was counted once. The genes are TRBV2 and TRBJ1-2; D might be TRBD1 (5 bases). The germline gives CDR1 SNHLY, CDR2 FYNNEI. V lost 6 bases and J lost 4, with 15 bases in between. The CDR3 is 14 amino acids. CDR3 DNA sequence: TGTGCCAGCAGCCCCCGGGAGGGGTTCTATGGCTACACCTTC. Its protein product is CASSPREGFYGYTF.

In this sample, this clone turned up once. The V gene is TRBV7-6, the J gene TRBJ1-5; the D gene is possibly TRBD1 (6 bases). V was clipped by 2 bases and J by 6 bases, with 11 bases between them. The CDR3 is 14 amino acids. The V gene's germline CDR1 is SGHVS and CDR2 FNYEAQ. CDR3: CASSLSGGGQPQHF. The CDR3 nucleotides are TGTGCCAGCAGCTTATCTGGGGGCGGTCAGCCCCAGCATTTT.

This chain connects TRBV2 to TRBJ2-7; possible D gene TRBD1, 6 bases. CDR1 and CDR2 from the germline V gene are SNHLY and FYNNEI. This CDR3 contains 14 residues. Trimming took 8 bases from V and 0 from J, leaving 14 bases between them. The CDR3 region has the DNA TGTGCCAGCTGCCGGGACAACAACTCCTACGAGCAGTACTTC. This codes for CASCRDNNSYEQYF.

The J gene is TRBJ1-5, the V gene TRBV18; 9 nucleotides match TRBD1. V was clipped by 4 bases and J by 6 bases; unmatched bases: 7. CDR3 size: 15 residues. Germline V gene data show CDR1 as KGHSH and CDR2 as LQKENI. The CDR3 region has the DNA TGTGCCAGCTCACAACCGGGACAGGGTCTTCAGCCCCAGCATTTT. It is translated as CASSQPGQGLQPQHF.

V gene TRBV11-2 combines with J gene TRBJ1-4; D is uncertain. From germline, CDR1 is SGHAT and CDR2 FQNNGV. Trimming removed 0 bases from V and 12 bases from J, with 17 bases in between. The CDR3 runs to 15 residues. CDR3 region: CASSLDGGPGFELFF. The CDR3 nucleotides read TGTGCCAGCAGCTTAGACGGAGGACCGGGCTTTGAACTGTTTTTT.

V gene TRBV7-9 combines with J gene TRBJ2-2; TRBD1 aligns across 9 bases. V lost 7 bases and J lost 5; bases outside the gene matches: 11. The CDR3 runs 16 residues. Germline lookup yields CDR1 SEHNR and CDR2 FQNEAQ (reference sequence). CDR3 in DNA: TGTGCCAGCACCCGAAAGGGGGGACAGGGTACCGGGGAGCTGTTTTTT. This encodes CASTRKGGQGTGELFF.

The rearrangement links TRBV11-2 to TRBJ2-7; 7 nucleotides match TRBD1. The CDR3 totals 14 residues. With V trimmed by 1 base and J by 4 bases, 4 bases remained unmatched. Germline-derived CDR1 and CDR2 are SGHAT and FQNNGV. In DNA form, the CDR3 reads TGTGCCAGCAGCTTAGTACAGGGGATGTACGAGCAGTACTTC. Translating gives CASSLVQGMYEQYF.

This clone was counted only a few times. The CDR3 is CASRDRGNSPLHF. For the CDR3, the DNA is TGTGCCAGCCGGGACAGGGGTAATTCACCCCTCCACTTT. The chain has TRBV6-6 and TRBJ1-6; 10 bases are a match to TRBD1. The germline V gene has CDR1 MNHNY and CDR2 SVGAGI (reference sequence). After removal of 8 bases from V and 6 bases from J, the junction contained 1 base not matched to a gene. CDR3 length: 13 residues.

This rearrangement joins TRBV6-1 to TRBJ2-7, with a tentative D call TRBD1 (5 bases). Germline V lookup: CDR1 MNHNS, CDR2 SASEGT. Trimming shortened V by 4 bases and J by 2 bases, and 18 bases separated the two germline ends. This CDR3 spans 16 amino acids. The CDR3, as DNA: TGTGCCAGCAGTGGAGCTGGGGCTAGATTCACCTACGAGCAGTACTTC. Residues: CASSGAGARFTYEQYF.

This rearrangement joins TRBV5-1 to TRBJ1-1; D unresolved. From germline, CDR1 is SGHRS and CDR2 YFSETQ. The CDR3 is 15 residues long. The V gene lost 0 bases and the J gene lost 0 bases, with 9 bases spanning the gap. CDR3: CASSLGQLMNTEAFF. CDR3 in DNA: TGCGCCAGCAGCTTGGGGCAGTTGATGAACACTGAAGCTTTCTTT.

This clone occurred once. Within the sample, other DNA sequences also encode this same CDR3. The rearrangement joins TRBV27 to TRBJ1-2; TRBD1 matches 7 bases. Trimming took 4 bases from V and 3 from J; bases not matched to a gene: 2. The CDR3 has 13 residues. CDR1 is MNHEY and CDR2 is SMNVEV in the germline V gene (reference sequence). CDR3 DNA sequence: TGTGCCAGCAGTTCTACAGGGGACTATGGCTACACCTTC. Translating it yields CASSSTGDYGYTF.

The rearrangement joins TRBV6-6 to TRBJ1-2; 7 nucleotides match TRBD1. V dropped 4 bases and J dropped 4; count of bases not matched to a gene: 3. The CDR3 totals 13 residues. The germline CDR1 and CDR2 sequences are MNHNY and SVGAGI (reference sequence). The CDR3 spells CASSSGQLYGYTF. Written as DNA, the CDR3 is TGTGCCAGCAGTTCGGGACAGCTCTATGGCTACACCTTC.

J is TRBJ2-1 and V is TRBV11-3, with TRBD2 identical over 14 bases. Germline assignment: CDR1 SGHNT and CDR2 YENEEA. V lost 4 bases, J lost 7 bases, and 6 bases stayed unmatched. This CDR3 is built from 16 residues. The CDR3 sequence is CASSSRLAGGINEQFF. CDR3 coding DNA: TGTGCCAGCAGCTCAAGACTAGCGGGGGGGATTAATGAGCAGTTCTTC.

The chain is built from TRBV2 and TRBJ2-7, with 7 bases identical to TRBD2. Germline V gene sequence: CDR1 SNHLY, CDR2 FYNNEI. V dropped 10 bases and J dropped 0; count of bases not matched to a gene: 9. This CDR3 is 14 amino acids long. CDR3 sequence (DNA): TGTGCCAATAAGCGGGACCAGTACTCCTACGAGCAGTACTTC. Its translation is CANKRDQYSYEQYF.

The chain recombines TRBV4-3 with TRBJ1-1, with 8 bases lining up with TRBD1. CDR1 and CDR2 (germline): LGHNA, YSLEER. The CDR3 sequence is 17 residues long. V dropped 0 bases and J dropped 4; count of bases not matched to a gene: 10. The CDR3 coding sequence is TGCGCCAGCAGCCAAGACCTCTGGACAGGGCTTACCACTGAAGCTTTCTTT. It is translated as CASSQDLWTGLTTEAFF.

The V gene is TRBV19, the J gene TRBJ2-7; 7 bases align to TRBD1. The germline V gene encodes CDR1 LNHDA and CDR2 SQIVND (reference sequence). V shed 4 bases, J shed 3 bases, and the junction held 6 bases outside the gene matches. The CDR3 sequence is 14 residues long. Written as DNA, the CDR3 is TGTGCCAGTAGTACACCGACAGGGAACTACGAGCAGTACTTC. It is translated as CASSTPTGNYEQYF.

V gene TRBV5-8 combines with J gene TRBJ2-1; 10 nucleotides agree with TRBD1. The germline gives CDR1 SGHTS, CDR2 YDEGEE. V was clipped by 4 bases and J by 4 bases; unmatched bases: 5. The CDR3 is made up of 15 amino acids. The CDR3 protein is CASSEDRGNYNEQFF. CDR3 nucleotides: TGTGCCAGCAGCGAGGACAGGGGGAATTACAATGAGCAGTTCTTC. Combining the CDR3 with reference TRBV5-8 and TRBJ2-1 gives the whole variable domain EAGVTQSPTHLIKTRGQQATLRCSPISGHTSVYWYQQALGLGLQFLLWYDEGEERNRGNFPPRFSGRQFPNYSSELNVNALELEDSALYLCASSEDRGNYNEQFFGPGTRLTVL.

The J gene is TRBJ2-7, the V gene TRBV5-4; TRBD1 aligns across 8 bases. The CDR3 loop spans 16 amino acids. Germline CDR1 SGHNT, CDR2 YYREEE (reference sequence). J was trimmed by 2 bases and V by 0 bases; bases with no gene match: 7. This CDR3 is CASSLAGQGQTYEQYF. In nucleotides, the CDR3 is TGTGCCAGCAGCTTGGCCGGACAGGGACAGACCTACGAGCAGTACTTC.

This chain uses TRBV2 with TRBJ2-7; D perhaps matches TRBD1 (6 bases). CDR3 size: 15 residues. Trimming took off 6 bases at V and 2 bases at J, with 17 bases between the two ends. Germline loops: CDR1 SNHLY, CDR2 FYNNEI. The CDR3 reads CASRSPGDTTYEQYF. CDR3 DNA sequence: TGTGCCAGCAGGAGCCCCGGGGACACTACCTACGAGCAGTACTTC.

J is TRBJ2-7 and V is TRBV5-5, with 8 bases fitting TRBD2. Germline V gene lookup returns CDR1 SGHKS and CDR2 YYEKEE (reference sequence). The trim removed 0 bases at V and 0 bases at J, leaving 2 bases unmatched. The CDR3 length is 15 residues. The CDR3 DNA reads as TGTGCCAGCAGCTTGGGCGGGGGGAGCTCCTACGAGCAGTACTTC. Amino acids: CASSLGGGSSYEQYF.

The genes are TRBV9 and TRBJ2-1; TRBD2 matches at 16 bases. The CDR3 has 17 amino acids. J lost 8 bases, V lost 4 bases, and 9 bases had no gene match. The germline V gene has CDR1 SGDLS and CDR2 YYNGEE. In nucleotides, the CDR3 is TGTGCCAGCAGCCCGGGGACTAGCGGGGGGGTCTCCCATGAGCAGTTCTTC. Its protein is CASSPGTSGGVSHEQFF.

The V call is TRBV19, the J call TRBJ1-1, with 7 bases fitting TRBD1. V shed 4 bases and J 4 bases; nucleotides not matched to a gene: 6. This CDR3 has 14 residues. Germline V gene data show CDR1 as LNHDA and CDR2 as SQIVND (reference sequence). The CDR3 nucleotides are TGTGCCAGTAGTACTGACAGGGTCCCCACTGAAGCTTTCTTT. Translating it yields CASSTDRVPTEAFF.